A single sample is the source of the 21 T cell receptor beta chains below, sequenced in a study of identical twins. TCRdb re-called the 5' RACE reads with MiXCR, one entry per CDR3 protein. The table includes a few hundred thousand distinct CDR3 sequences, about 8% detected once. These same data were also listed under a study on yellow fever vaccine responses in identical twins.

Sample: CD8+ T cells sorted from blood. The receptor set was obtained from a woman between 18 and 29 years old in good health.

This clonotype was seen repeatedly, ten times or more. The CDR3 sequence: CASDEGSQETQYF. In nucleotides, the CDR3 is TGTGCCAGCGACGAGGGCAGCCAAGAGACCCAGTACTTC. The chain has TRBV7-9 and TRBJ2-5, with D tentatively TRBD2 (5 bases). Per germline, CDR1 SEHNR and CDR2 FQNEAQ (reference sequence). The V end lost 8 bases, the J end lost 1 base, and 11 bases lay between the germline ends. The CDR3 is 13 amino acids. The full variable domain, rest sourced from reference TRBV7-9 and TRBJ2-5, is DTGVSQNPRHKITKRGQNVTFRCDPISEHNRLYWYRQTLGQGPEFLTYFQNEAQLEKSRLLSDRFSAERPKGSFSTLEIQRTEQGDSAMYLCASDEGSQETQYFGPGTRLLVL.

This clonotype was counted between two and nine times. The rearrangement joins TRBV7-6 to TRBJ2-1; tentatively, D is TRBD2 (5 bases). V was pared by 3 bases and J by 5 bases, with 8 bases between. Germline lookup yields CDR1 SGHVS and CDR2 FNYEAQ. This CDR3 region has 13 residues. CDR3 in DNA: TGTGCCAGCAGCTTGTGGGAGAACAATGAGCAGTTCTTC. Amino acids: CASSLWENNEQFF.

Only a few counts were recorded for this clonotype. This chain connects TRBV20-1 to TRBJ2-7; TRBD2 matches 9 bases. Germline V gives CDR1 DFQATT, CDR2 SNEGSKA (reference sequence). CDR3 length: 13 amino acids. V was pared by 4 bases and J by 3 bases, with 4 bases of the junction left unmatched. The CDR3 DNA reads TGCAGTGCTACTAGCGGGGAACACTACGAGCAGTACTTC. It codes for CSATSGEHYEQYF.

A few counts support this clonotype. The V and J genes are TRBV10-3 and TRBJ2-1, with 8 bases lining up with TRBD1. Germline-derived CDR1 and CDR2 are ENHRY and SYGVKD. This CDR3 spans 19 amino acids. With 3 bases clipped from V and 0 bases from J, the junction kept 13 bases outside the gene matches. The CDR3 DNA sequence: TGTGCCATCAGTGACGACAGGGGATTGCCCCCAAACTCCTACAATGAGCAGTTCTTC. This codes for CAISDDRGLPPNSYNEQFF.

There are a few counts of this clonotype. The chain is built from TRBV2 and TRBJ1-2; D is undetermined. Germline CDR1 reads SNHLY; CDR2 reads FYNNEI. The CDR3 loop spans 8 amino acids. V was shortened by 11 bases and J by 4 bases, with 2 bases between the two germline ends. CDR3 sequence (DNA): TGTGCCTTCTATGGCTACACCTTC. This codes for CAFYGYTF.

Ten or more counts support this clonotype. The V gene is TRBV29-1, the J gene TRBJ2-3; TRBD1 agrees at 9 bases. Germline-derived CDR1 and CDR2 are SQVTM and ANQGSEA. The CDR3 consists of 14 residues. Unmatched junction bases numbered 8, after V lost 6 bases and J lost 4 bases. CDR3 sequence (DNA): TGCAGCGTCCCCGACAGGGGGGCCCCAGATACGCAGTATTTT. Translating it yields CSVPDRGAPDTQYF.

This clonotype occurred a few times. The V and J genes are TRBV4-2 and TRBJ2-7, with 8 bases that match TRBD1. Germline trimming cut 5 bases from V and 5 bases from J; bases unmatched to any gene: 11. The CDR3 contains 15 residues. Germline assignment: CDR1 LGHNA and CDR2 YNFKEQ. DNA of the CDR3: TGTGCCAGCAGCGAAGTCGGACAGGGAGTCGACGAGCAGTACTTC. This codes for CASSEVGQGVDEQYF.

This clonotype was counted between two and nine times. The chain joins TRBV7-2 to TRBJ2-7; 13 bases map to TRBD2. CDR3 length equals 16 residues. The V gene end was trimmed by 5 bases and the J gene end by 0 bases; junction bases not matched to a gene: 4. Germline V gene data show CDR1 as SGHTA and CDR2 as FQGNSA. CDR3 sequence reads: CASSEGLAGPSYEQYF. The CDR3 DNA reads TGTGCCAGCAGCGAGGGACTAGCGGGGCCCTCCTACGAGCAGTACTTC.

V is TRBV7-2 and J is TRBJ2-1; 9 bases agree with TRBD2. The CDR3 is made up of 14 amino acids. The germline gives CDR1 SGHTA, CDR2 FQGNSA. With 5 bases clipped from V and 10 bases from J, the junction kept 9 bases outside the gene matches. The CDR3 loop is CASSATLAGDEQFF. The DNA for the CDR3 is TGTGCCAGCAGCGCGACTTTAGCGGGGGACGAGCAGTTCTTC.

This clonotype was observed a few times. J is TRBJ2-1 and V is TRBV7-9; D might be TRBD1 (5 bases). V was pared by 2 bases and J by 14 bases, with 16 bases between. The CDR3 spans 13 residues. Germline V CDR1 and CDR2: SEHNR, FQNEAQ (reference sequence). CDR3 loop: CASSLPLGAVEFF. Written as DNA, the CDR3 is TGTGCCAGCAGCTTACCTCTTGGGGCAGTTGAGTTCTTC. The full variable domain, with the rest looked up from reference TRBV7-9 and TRBJ2-1, is DTGVSQNPRHKITKRGQNVTFRCDPISEHNRLYWYRQTLGQGPEFLTYFQNEAQLEKSRLLSDRFSAERPKGSFSTLEIQRTEQGDSAMYLCASSLPLGAVEFFGPGTRLTVL.

The chain links TRBV5-6 to TRBJ2-1; 7 nucleotides match TRBD2. V shed 6 bases, J shed 8 bases, and the junction held 14 bases outside the gene matches. This CDR3 comprises 15 residues. Germline V gene sequence: CDR1 SGHDT, CDR2 YYEEEE. The CDR3 reads CASINGGRRGDEQFF. For the CDR3, the DNA is TGTGCCAGCATAAACGGCGGGAGAAGGGGAGATGAGCAGTTCTTC.

This clonotype was observed a few times. This rearrangement joins TRBV4-3 to TRBJ2-7, with 9 bases fitting TRBD2. V lost 4 bases and J lost 3; bases outside the gene matches: 4. The germline CDR1 and CDR2 sequences are LGHNA and YSLEER. CDR3 size: 14 residues. The CDR3 reads CASSPGLARYEQYF. The CDR3 DNA reads TGCGCCAGCAGCCCGGGACTAGCTCGCTACGAGCAGTACTTC.

V is TRBV2 and J is TRBJ1-4; D is perhaps TRBD1 (6 bases). Germline-derived CDR1 and CDR2 are SNHLY and FYNNEI. Trimming left V 3 bases short and J 1 base short, with 12 bases between. The CDR3 loop spans 16 amino acids. The CDR3 is CASSDPGAQTNEKLFF. The DNA of the CDR3 is TGTGCCAGCAGTGATCCGGGGGCGCAAACTAATGAAAAACTGTTTTTT.

In this sample, this clonotype turned up many times. The gene calls are TRBV4-2 and TRBJ2-5; unclear D gene. Germline loops: CDR1 LGHNA, CDR2 YNFKEQ. Trimming cost V 4 bases and J 4 bases, with 16 bases left between them. The CDR3 covers 15 residues. The CDR3: CASSPGPDLRETQYF. In DNA, the CDR3 is TGTGCCAGCAGCCCAGGACCCGACCTCCGAGAGACCCAGTACTTC.

CDR3 sequence (DNA): TGTGCCAGCAGTTTAGTCCAGGGCGGCGAGCAGTACTTC. This codes for CASSLVQGGEQYF. V gene TRBV27 combines with J gene TRBJ2-7, with D possibly being TRBD1 (5 bases). V was cut by 2 bases and J by 6 bases, with 11 bases left in between. Germline loops: CDR1 MNHEY, CDR2 SMNVEV (reference sequence). The CDR3 has 13 residues.

The V call is TRBV7-9, the J call TRBJ2-1, with 7 bases identical to TRBD1. Per the germline V gene, CDR1 is SEHNR and CDR2 is FQNEAQ (reference sequence). Trimming at V came to 10 bases and at J to 4 bases, leaving 10 bases not matched to a gene. CDR3 length equals 14 residues. This chain's CDR3 is CAILDRVSYNEQFF. The CDR3 DNA reads TGTGCCATCCTCGACAGGGTATCTTACAATGAGCAGTTCTTC. Drawing the rest from reference TRBV7-9 and TRBJ2-1, the complete variable domain is DTGVSQNPRHKITKRGQNVTFRCDPISEHNRLYWYRQTLGQGPEFLTYFQNEAQLEKSRLLSDRFSAERPKGSFSTLEIQRTEQGDSAMYLCAILDRVSYNEQFFGPGTRLTVL.

The chain employs TRBV20-1 and TRBJ2-3, with D possibly matching TRBD1 (5 bases). The length of the CDR3 is 15 residues. Trimming stripped 0 bases from V and 1 base from J, with 11 bases between. In germline, CDR1 is DFQATT, CDR2 SNEGSKA (reference sequence). In nucleotides, the CDR3 is TGCAGTGCTAGAGATCGACAGCTCGGCACAGATACGCAGTATTTT. Protein sequence: CSARDRQLGTDTQYF.

This clonotype has a handful of counts. J is TRBJ1-6 and V is TRBV12-3 or TRBV12-4, with D uncertain. V lost 3 bases and J 5 bases, leaving 8 bases between the germline ends. The CDR3 spans 14 residues. The DNA for the CDR3 is TGTGCCAGCAGTTTCGCTAAGAATAATTCACCCCTCCACTTT. Residues: CASSFAKNNSPLHF.

Only a few counts were recorded for this clonotype. The V and J genes are TRBV20-1 and TRBJ2-1, with 8 bases that match TRBD1. The germline V gene encodes CDR1 DFQATT and CDR2 SNEGSKA (reference sequence). V lost 0 bases, J lost 5 bases, and 27 bases stayed unmatched. The CDR3 is 22 amino acids. The CDR3 DNA follows: TGCAGTGCTAGAGAACCCTACCCGGACAGGGAACCGGCGGTGGTGGGAAACAATGAGCAGTTCTTC. It yields the protein CSAREPYPDREPAVVGNNEQFF.

This chain connects TRBV7-2 to TRBJ2-7; unclear D gene. V was clipped by 1 base and J by 3 bases, with 16 bases between them. Per the germline V gene, CDR1 is SGHTA and CDR2 is FQGNSA. The CDR3 extends over 16 amino acids. The CDR3 here is CASSLVTDTWNYEQYF. In DNA, the CDR3 is TGTGCCAGCAGCTTAGTTACAGATACTTGGAACTACGAGCAGTACTTC.

This clonotype was found a few times. The V gene is TRBV6-2 or TRBV6-3, the J gene TRBJ2-7, with TRBD2 matching 12 bases. The CDR3 is made up of 15 amino acids. Germline values: CDR1 MNHEY, CDR2 SVGEGT. V trimming: 6 bases; J trimming: 9 bases; junction bases outside the gene matches: 12. The CDR3 sequence: CASRSLAGGPTWQYF. The CDR3 DNA reads TGTGCCAGCAGATCACTAGCGGGAGGACCCACTTGGCAGTACTTC.